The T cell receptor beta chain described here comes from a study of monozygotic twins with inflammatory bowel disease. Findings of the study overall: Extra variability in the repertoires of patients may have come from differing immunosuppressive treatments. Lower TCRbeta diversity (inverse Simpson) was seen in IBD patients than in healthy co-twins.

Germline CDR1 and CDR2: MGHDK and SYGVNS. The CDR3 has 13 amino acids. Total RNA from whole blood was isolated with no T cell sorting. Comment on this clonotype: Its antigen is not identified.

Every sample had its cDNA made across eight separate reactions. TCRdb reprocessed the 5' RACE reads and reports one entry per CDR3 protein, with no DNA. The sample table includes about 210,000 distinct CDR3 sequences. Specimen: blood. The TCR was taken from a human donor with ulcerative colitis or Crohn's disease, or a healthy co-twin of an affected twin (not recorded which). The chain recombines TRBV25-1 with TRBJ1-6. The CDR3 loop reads CASSVDDNSPLHF.